Listed here are 23 T cell receptor beta chains from one sample, sequenced in a study of cytotoxic CD8 clonotypes in ibrutinib-treated CLL. Profiling relied on immunoSEQ multiplex PCR, and the TCRdb table lists in-frame clones only, not all of them. The sample carries roughly 100,000 clones, 70% to 80% recorded once. The material was PBMCs, obtained after 12 months of ibrutinib treatment. The source is a human donor with chronic lymphocytic leukemia.

The chain joins TRBV13 to TRBJ2-5; the match to TRBD2 covers 9 bases. The ends lost 6 bases at V and 7 bases at J; junction bases unmatched: 9. CDR1 is PRHDT, CDR2 FYEKMQ, per germline (reference sequence). The CDR3 is 14 amino acids. In DNA form, the CDR3 reads TGTGCCAGCAGTCAGGGGACTAGCTACGCGACCCAGTACTTC. Encoded protein: CASSQGTSYATQYF.

The rearrangement links TRBV5-4 to TRBJ1-2, with a tentative D call TRBD1 (5 bases). Germline loops: CDR1 SGHNT, CDR2 YYREEE (reference sequence). The CDR3 extends over 15 amino acids. V lost 5 bases and J lost 2, with 16 bases in between. This CDR3 is CASRPAGTLNYGYTF. The CDR3 coding sequence is TGTGCCAGCAGGCCGGCGGGGACTCTAAACTATGGCTACACCTTC.

This clone was observed once. The chain has TRBV7-8 and TRBJ1-2, with TRBD1 as a possible D gene (6 bases). Germline CDR1 reads SGHVS; CDR2 reads FQNEAQ. The CDR3 has 14 residues. The V gene lost 1 base and the J gene lost 8 bases, with 14 bases spanning the gap. CDR3 DNA sequence: TGTGCCAGCAGCTTAGATCCAGGGGCTAGAGGCTACACCTTC. Translated, it gives CASSLDPGARGYTF.

V usage is TRBV27 and J usage is TRBJ1-6; no reliable D call. The CDR3 sequence is 16 residues long. Germline V gene data show CDR1 as MNHEY and CDR2 as SMNVEV (reference sequence). With 8 bases removed from V and 0 bases from J, the gap between germline ends came to 14 bases. The CDR3 region has the DNA TGTGCCAGCTGGGCCGAGTGGAGCTCCTATAATTCACCCCTCCACTTT. Protein: CASWAEWSSYNSPLHF.

The chain recombines TRBV27 with TRBJ1-6; TRBD1 is a possible D gene (6 bases). CDR1 MNHEY and CDR2 SMNVEV come from the germline V gene (reference sequence). This CDR3 region has 15 residues. The V and J ends lost 3 bases and 7 bases respectively, with 13 bases between them. As DNA, the CDR3 is TGTGCCAGCAGTTTGTCAGGGGACGGAAATTCACCCCTCCACTTT. Amino acid sequence: CASSLSGDGNSPLHF.

The V call is TRBV10-3, the J call TRBJ2-3; D is perhaps TRBD2 (5 bases). Per the germline V gene, CDR1 is ENHRY and CDR2 is SYGVKD. The CDR3 spans 12 residues. The V end was cut by 2 bases, the J end by 5 bases, with 5 bases between. The CDR3 DNA is TGTGCCATCAGTGAGGAGGGAGATACGCAGTATTTT. Translation: CAISEEGDTQYF.

The chain recombines TRBV2 with TRBJ2-2, with D possibly matching TRBD1 (6 bases). Trimming pared 6 bases from V and 3 bases from J, leaving 14 bases between. The CDR3 runs 15 residues. The germline gives CDR1 SNHLY, CDR2 FYNNEI. CDR3 sequence (DNA): TGTGCCAGCAGAGGACAGACTACTTACACCGGGGAGCTGTTTTTT. Protein sequence: CASRGQTTYTGELFF.

The genes are TRBV7-2 and TRBJ1-1, with D hard to call. The CDR3 consists of 15 residues. CDR1 is SGHTA, CDR2 FQGNSA, per germline. V was cut by 4 bases and J by 1 base, with 13 bases left in between. The CDR3 is CASSSGPLTNTEAFF. CDR3 DNA sequence: TGTGCCAGCAGCTCCGGACCGCTCACGAACACTGAAGCTTTCTTT.

Only a few counts were recorded for this clone. V gene TRBV5-3 combines with J gene TRBJ2-7; possibly TRBD2 for D (5 bases). TRBV5-3 is an ORF, and what it does is uncertain. V gave up 2 bases and J gave up 4 bases, with 16 bases separating them. The CDR3 consists of 15 residues. The CDR3 DNA follows: TGTGCCAGAAGCTTATTGGAGGTTGCCTGTTACGAGCAGTACTTC. Protein: CARSLLEVACYEQYF.

This CDR3 reads CASSQEAPLISGANVLTF. The CDR3 bases are TGTGCCAGCAGCCAAGAAGCGCCCTTGATCTCTGGGGCCAACGTCCTGACTTTC. The chain uses TRBV4-2 and TRBJ2-6, with D uncertain. The CDR3 runs 18 residues. Trimming took 0 bases from V and 0 from J, leaving 12 bases between them. Germline V gene sequence: CDR1 LGHNA, CDR2 YNFKEQ.

The chain recombines TRBV6-5 with TRBJ2-7; the D gene is possibly TRBD1 (5 bases). Between the trimmed V and J ends, which lost 4 bases and 3 bases, there was a span of 13 bases. The CDR3 totals 14 residues. Germline loops: CDR1 MNHEY, CDR2 SVGAGI. CDR3 sequence: CASSFRVKNYEQYF. The DNA for the CDR3 is TGTGCCAGCAGTTTCAGGGTTAAGAACTACGAGCAGTACTTC.

The chain joins TRBV7-8 to TRBJ2-7; D is perhaps TRBD1 or TRBD2 (5 bases each). V was clipped by 7 bases and J by 0 bases, with 19 bases between them. The CDR3 sequence is 16 residues long. Germline CDR1 SGHVS, CDR2 FQNEAQ. The CDR3 protein is CASKTGDPRTSYEQYF. CDR3 coding DNA: TGTGCCAGCAAGACTGGGGACCCAAGGACCTCCTACGAGCAGTACTTC.

The gene calls are TRBV25-1 and TRBJ2-7, with D hard to call. CDR1 is MGHDK and CDR2 is SYGVNS in the germline V gene. Trimming pared 0 bases from V and 6 bases from J, leaving 3 bases between. The CDR3 is 11 residues long. The DNA for the CDR3 is TGTGCCAGCAGTGAATATGGCGAGCAGTACTTC. Protein: CASSEYGEQYF.

V is TRBV30 and J is TRBJ1-4, with D perhaps TRBD1 (5 bases). Deletions cut 4 bases from V and 7 bases from J, with 10 bases between. The CDR3 runs 12 residues. CDR1 and CDR2 (germline): GTSNPN, SVGIG (reference sequence). Written as DNA, the CDR3 is TGTGCCTGGACCGGGACGTCTGAAAAACTGTTTTTT. Its protein product is CAWTGTSEKLFF.

This clone was found a few times. The V gene is TRBV25-1, the J gene TRBJ1-6, with D possibly matching TRBD1 (6 bases). The CDR3 covers 13 residues. In germline, CDR1 is MGHDK, CDR2 SYGVNS. V dropped 6 bases and J dropped 8 bases, with 11 bases sitting between them. The CDR3 coding sequence is TGTGCCAGCAGAGGGGGTGGGGATTCACCCCTCCACTTT. Its translation: CASRGGGDSPLHF.

The chain carries TRBV5-6 and TRBJ2-3; D gene ambiguous. This CDR3 has 14 amino acids. Germline V gives CDR1 SGHDT, CDR2 YYEEEE. V dropped 3 bases and J dropped 5 bases, with 13 bases sitting between them. CDR3 sequence (DNA): TGTGCCAGCAGCTGGGTAGGGTCAGGAGATACGCAGTATTTT. It is translated as CASSWVGSGDTQYF. The variable domain in full, completed from reference TRBV5-6 and TRBJ2-3, reads DAGVTQSPTHLIKTRGQQVTLRCSPKSGHDTVSWYQQALGQGPQFIFQYYEEEERQRGNFPDRFSGHQFPNYSSELNVNALLLGDSALYLCASSWVGSGDTQYFGPGTRLTVL.

In its sample, this clone was seen many times. The chain uses TRBV2 and TRBJ1-2; maybe TRBD1 (6 bases). The germline V gene encodes CDR1 SNHLY and CDR2 FYNNEI. There are 13 residues in the CDR3. Trimming pared 3 bases from V and 4 bases from J, leaving 9 bases between. The CDR3 bases are TGTGCCAGCAGTGATGGACAGAGCTATGGCTACACCTTC. Protein product: CASSDGQSYGYTF.

CDR3 protein: CASSPPPGQFSSGNTIYF. The CDR3 DNA reads as TGTGCCAGCAGCCCACCTCCGGGACAGTTCTCCTCTGGAAACACCATATATTTT. The genes are TRBV9 and TRBJ1-3; 7 bases are a match to TRBD1. The CDR3 runs to 18 residues. With 4 bases clipped from V and 0 bases from J, the junction kept 13 bases outside the gene matches. The germline V gene encodes CDR1 SGDLS and CDR2 YYNGEE.

This clone has more than one count but fewer than ten. The chain combines TRBV7-9 with TRBJ2-7; 10 bases are shared with TRBD1. Per the germline V gene, CDR1 is SEHNR and CDR2 is FQNEAQ (reference sequence). CDR3 length equals 17 residues. With V trimmed by 5 bases and J by 6 bases, 16 bases remained unmatched. The CDR3 DNA reads TGTGCCAGCAGCCACACCGGGACAGGGGCCTTGTATTCCGAGCAGTACTTC. This sequence encodes CASSHTGTGALYSEQYF.

This clone was found once. The chain is built from TRBV6-5 and TRBJ2-3, with TRBD1 matching over 10 bases. V lost 6 bases, J lost 7 bases, and 7 bases stayed unmatched. Germline V gene sequence: CDR1 MNHEY, CDR2 SVGAGI. The CDR3 spans 14 residues. CDR3 nucleotides: TGTGCCAGCAGGCGACAGGGGGCCGATAATACGCAGTATTTT. Protein: CASRRQGADNTQYF.

This clone has a count of ten or more. J is TRBJ2-7 and V is TRBV6-1, with unresolved D. Deletions cut 5 bases from V and 1 base from J, with 12 bases between. The CDR3 runs to 14 residues. Germline V CDR1 and CDR2: MNHNS, SASEGT. The CDR3 DNA is TGTGCCAGCAGTCTTCAAGGCAGTTCCTACGAGCAGTACTTC. Its translation is CASSLQGSSYEQYF.

The chain links TRBV30 to TRBJ2-5, with 9 nucleotides matching TRBD1. The V and J ends lost 0 bases and 5 bases, in that order; junction bases with no gene match: 4. The germline V gene has CDR1 GTSNPN and CDR2 SVGIG (reference sequence). The CDR3 is 14 residues long. CDR3: CAWSVQGAFETQYF. Here the CDR3 DNA reads TGTGCCTGGAGTGTACAGGGGGCGTTTGAGACCCAGTACTTC. Using reference TRBV30 and TRBJ2-5 for the parts outside the CDR3, the full variable domain is SQTIHQWPATLVQPVGSPLSLECTVEGTSNPNLYWYRQAAGRGLQLLFYSVGIGQISSEVPQNLSASRPQDRQFILSSKKLLLSDSGFYLCAWSVQGAFETQYFGPGTRLLVL.

The chain couples TRBV7-2 to TRBJ2-7, with TRBD2 matching over 8 bases. The CDR3 has 14 residues. Germline CDR1 reads SGHTA; CDR2 reads FQGNSA. The V gene end was trimmed by 1 base and the J gene end by 2 bases; junction bases not matched to a gene: 1. The CDR3 loop reads CASSLVAGPYEQYF. CDR3 bases: TGTGCCAGCAGCTTAGTAGCGGGGCCCTACGAGCAGTACTTC.